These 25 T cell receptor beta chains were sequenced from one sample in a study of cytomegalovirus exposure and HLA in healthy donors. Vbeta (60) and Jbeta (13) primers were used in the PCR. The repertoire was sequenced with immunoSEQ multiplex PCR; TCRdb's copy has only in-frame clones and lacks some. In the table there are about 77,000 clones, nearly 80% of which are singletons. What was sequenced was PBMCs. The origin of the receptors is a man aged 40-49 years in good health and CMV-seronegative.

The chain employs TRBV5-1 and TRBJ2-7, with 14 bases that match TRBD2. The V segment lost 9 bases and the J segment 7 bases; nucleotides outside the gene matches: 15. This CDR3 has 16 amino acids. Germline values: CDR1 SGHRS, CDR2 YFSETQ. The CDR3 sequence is CATRFPTGLAGEEQYF. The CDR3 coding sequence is TGCGCCACCCGATTCCCAACGGGACTAGCGGGAGAAGAGCAGTACTTC.

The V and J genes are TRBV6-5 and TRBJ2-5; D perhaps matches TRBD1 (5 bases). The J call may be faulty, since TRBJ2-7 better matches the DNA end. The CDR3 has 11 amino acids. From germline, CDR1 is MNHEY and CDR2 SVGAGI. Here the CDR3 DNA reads TGTGCCAGCCAGGGCTCCTACGAGCAGTACTTC. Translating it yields CASQGSYEQYF.

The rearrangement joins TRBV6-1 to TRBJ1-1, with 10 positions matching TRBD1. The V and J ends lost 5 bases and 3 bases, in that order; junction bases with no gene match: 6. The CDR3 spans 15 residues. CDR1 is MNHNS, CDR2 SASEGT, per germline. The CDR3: CASSTRQGADTEAFF. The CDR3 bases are TGTGCCAGCAGTACTCGACAGGGGGCGGACACTGAAGCTTTCTTT.

The CDR3 reads CASRGASDYYEQYF. The CDR3 region has the DNA TGTGCCAGCAGGGGGGCAAGCGACTACTACGAGCAGTACTTC. V gene TRBV2 combines with J gene TRBJ2-7; a possible D gene is TRBD1 (6 bases). The germline V gene encodes CDR1 SNHLY and CDR2 FYNNEI. The V and J ends lost 6 bases and 3 bases respectively, with 15 bases between them. The CDR3 loop spans 14 amino acids.

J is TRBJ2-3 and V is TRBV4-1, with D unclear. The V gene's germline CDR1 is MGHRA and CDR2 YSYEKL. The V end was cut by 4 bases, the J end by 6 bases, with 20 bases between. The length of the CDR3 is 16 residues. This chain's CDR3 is CASSPLHGYGGDTQYF. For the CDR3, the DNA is TGCGCCAGCAGCCCTCTACACGGGTACGGCGGTGATACGCAGTATTTT.

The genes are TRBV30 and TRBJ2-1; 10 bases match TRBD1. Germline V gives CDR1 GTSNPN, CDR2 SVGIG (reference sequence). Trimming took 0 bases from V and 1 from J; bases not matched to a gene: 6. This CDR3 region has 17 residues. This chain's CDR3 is CAWSVPTGQGSYNEQFF. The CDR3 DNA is TGTGCCTGGAGTGTACCTACGGGACAGGGGTCCTACAATGAGCAGTTCTTC. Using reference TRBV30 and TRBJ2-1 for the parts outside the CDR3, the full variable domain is SQTIHQWPATLVQPVGSPLSLECTVEGTSNPNLYWYRQAAGRGLQLLFYSVGIGQISSEVPQNLSASRPQDRQFILSSKKLLLSDSGFYLCAWSVPTGQGSYNEQFFGPGTRLTVL.

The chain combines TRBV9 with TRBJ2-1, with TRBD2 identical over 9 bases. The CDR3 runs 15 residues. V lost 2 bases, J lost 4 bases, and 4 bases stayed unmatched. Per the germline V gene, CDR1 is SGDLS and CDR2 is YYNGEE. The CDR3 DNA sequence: TGTGCCAGCAGCGTCGCGGGAGGGGGGTACAATGAGCAGTTCTTC. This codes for CASSVAGGGYNEQFF.

The CDR3 coding sequence is TGTGCCAGCAGTTACAACCCCCCCAGAAACATTCAGTACTTC. Translating it yields CASSYNPPRNIQYF. The chain recombines TRBV6-6 with TRBJ2-4; D is uncertain. CDR3 size: 14 residues. Trimming cost V 2 bases and J 6 bases, with 11 bases left between them. Germline V CDR1 and CDR2: MNHNY, SVGAGI (reference sequence).

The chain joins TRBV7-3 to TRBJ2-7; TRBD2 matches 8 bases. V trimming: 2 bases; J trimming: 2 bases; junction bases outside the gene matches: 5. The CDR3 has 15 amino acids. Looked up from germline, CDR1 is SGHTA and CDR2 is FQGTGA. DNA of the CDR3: TGTGCCAGCAGCTTATCAGCGGGAGCAACCTACGAGCAGTACTTC. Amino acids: CASSLSAGATYEQYF.

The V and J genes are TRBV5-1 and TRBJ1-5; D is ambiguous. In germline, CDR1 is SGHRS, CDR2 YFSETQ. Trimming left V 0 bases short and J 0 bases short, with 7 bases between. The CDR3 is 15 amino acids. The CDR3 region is CASSLGYGSNQPQHF. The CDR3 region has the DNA TGCGCCAGCAGCTTGGGGTACGGTAGCAATCAGCCCCAGCATTTT.

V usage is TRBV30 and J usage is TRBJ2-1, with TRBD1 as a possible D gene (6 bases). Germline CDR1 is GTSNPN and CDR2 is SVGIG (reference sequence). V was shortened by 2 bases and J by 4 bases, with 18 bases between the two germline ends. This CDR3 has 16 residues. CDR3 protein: CAWSNPQGTRYNEQFF. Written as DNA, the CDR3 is TGTGCCTGGAGTAATCCACAGGGAACACGATACAATGAGCAGTTCTTC.

DNA for the CDR3: TGTGCCAGTAGTATCGCGGACAGCCGGTCCTACGAGCAGTACTTC. It encodes CASSIADSRSYEQYF. This chain uses TRBV19 with TRBJ2-7; the D gene is possibly TRBD1 (6 bases). Looked up from germline, CDR1 is LNHDA and CDR2 is SQIVND (reference sequence). CDR3 size: 15 residues. Trimming cost V 3 bases and J 1 base, with 13 bases left between them.

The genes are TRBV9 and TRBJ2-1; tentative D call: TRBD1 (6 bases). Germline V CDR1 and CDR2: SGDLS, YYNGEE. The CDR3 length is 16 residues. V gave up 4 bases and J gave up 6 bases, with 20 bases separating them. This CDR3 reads CASSPEDSRPSNEQFF. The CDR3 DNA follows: TGTGCCAGCAGCCCTGAGGACAGCCGGCCCTCCAATGAGCAGTTCTTC.

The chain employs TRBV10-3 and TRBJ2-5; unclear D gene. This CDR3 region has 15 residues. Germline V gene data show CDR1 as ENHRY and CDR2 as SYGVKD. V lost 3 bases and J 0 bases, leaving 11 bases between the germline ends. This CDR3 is CAISDHEAYQETQYF. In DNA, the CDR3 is TGTGCCATCAGTGATCACGAGGCGTACCAAGAGACCCAGTACTTC.

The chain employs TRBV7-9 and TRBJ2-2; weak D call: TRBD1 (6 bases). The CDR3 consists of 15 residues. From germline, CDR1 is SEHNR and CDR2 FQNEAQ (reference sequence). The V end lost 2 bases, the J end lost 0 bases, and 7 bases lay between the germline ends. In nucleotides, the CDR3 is TGTGCCAGCAGCTTAAGACAGGCGAACACCGGGGAGCTGTTTTTT. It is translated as CASSLRQANTGELFF.

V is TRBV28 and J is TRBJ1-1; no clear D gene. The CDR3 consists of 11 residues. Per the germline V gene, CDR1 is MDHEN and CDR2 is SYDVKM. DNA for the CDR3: TGTGCTTCACGCGTGAACACTGAAGCTTTCTTT. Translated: CASRVNTEAFF.

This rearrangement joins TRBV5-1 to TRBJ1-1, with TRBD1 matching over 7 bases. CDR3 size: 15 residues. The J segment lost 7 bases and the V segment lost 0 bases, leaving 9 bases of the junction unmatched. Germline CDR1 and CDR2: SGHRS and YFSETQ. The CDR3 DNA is TGCGCCAGCAGCTTGGGGGCACAGGGGATGCTTGAAGCTTTCTTT. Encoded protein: CASSLGAQGMLEAFF.

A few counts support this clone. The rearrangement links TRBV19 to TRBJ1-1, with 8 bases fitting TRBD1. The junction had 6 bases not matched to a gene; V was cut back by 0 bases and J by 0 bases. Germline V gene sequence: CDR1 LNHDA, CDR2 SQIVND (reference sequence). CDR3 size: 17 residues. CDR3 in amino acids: CASSIDGTGPMNTEAFF. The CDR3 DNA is TGTGCCAGTAGTATAGATGGGACAGGACCCATGAACACTGAAGCTTTCTTT.

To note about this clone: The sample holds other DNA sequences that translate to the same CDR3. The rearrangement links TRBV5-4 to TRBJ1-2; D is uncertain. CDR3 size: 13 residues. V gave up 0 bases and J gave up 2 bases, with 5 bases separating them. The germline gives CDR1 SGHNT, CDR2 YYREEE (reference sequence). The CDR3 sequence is CASSLGQNYGYTF. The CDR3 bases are TGTGCCAGCAGCTTGGGGCAGAACTATGGCTACACCTTC.

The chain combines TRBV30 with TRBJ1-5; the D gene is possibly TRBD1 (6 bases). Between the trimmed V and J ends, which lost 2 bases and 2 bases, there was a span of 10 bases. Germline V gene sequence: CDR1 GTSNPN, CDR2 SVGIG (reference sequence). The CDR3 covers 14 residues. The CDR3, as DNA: TGTGCCTGGAGTAGGAGACAGGGCAATCAGCCCCAGCATTTT. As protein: CAWSRRQGNQPQHF.

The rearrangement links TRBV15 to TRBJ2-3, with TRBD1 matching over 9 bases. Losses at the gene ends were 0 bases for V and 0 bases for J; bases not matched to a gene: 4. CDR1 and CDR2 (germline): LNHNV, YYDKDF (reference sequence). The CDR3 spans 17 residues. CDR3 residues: CATSRDGTGTSTDTQYF. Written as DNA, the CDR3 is TGTGCCACCAGCAGAGATGGGACAGGGACTAGCACAGATACGCAGTATTTT.

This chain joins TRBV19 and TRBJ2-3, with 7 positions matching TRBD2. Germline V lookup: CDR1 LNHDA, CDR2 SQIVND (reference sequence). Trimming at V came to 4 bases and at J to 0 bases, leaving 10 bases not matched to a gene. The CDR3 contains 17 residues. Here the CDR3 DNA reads TGTGCCAGTAGTACAACCCGACTAGCACTTAGCACAGATACGCAGTATTTT. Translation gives CASSTTRLALSTDTQYF.

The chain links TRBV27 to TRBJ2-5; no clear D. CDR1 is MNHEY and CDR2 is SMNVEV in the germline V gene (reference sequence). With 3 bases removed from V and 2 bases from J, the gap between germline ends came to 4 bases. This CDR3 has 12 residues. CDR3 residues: CASSFGQETQYF. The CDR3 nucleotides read TGTGCCAGCAGTTTCGGGCAAGAGACCCAGTACTTC.

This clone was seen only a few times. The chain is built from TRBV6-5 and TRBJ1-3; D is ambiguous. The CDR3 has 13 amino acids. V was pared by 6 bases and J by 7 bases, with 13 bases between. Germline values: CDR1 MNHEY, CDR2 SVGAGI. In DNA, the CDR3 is TGTGCCAGCAGATCAGACAAGGCGAACACCATATATTTT. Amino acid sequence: CASRSDKANTIYF.

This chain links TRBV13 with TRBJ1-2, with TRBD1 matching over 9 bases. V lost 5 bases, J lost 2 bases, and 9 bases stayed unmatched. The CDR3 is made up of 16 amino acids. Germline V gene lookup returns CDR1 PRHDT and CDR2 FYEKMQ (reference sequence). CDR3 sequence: CASSPRDRVTNYGYTF. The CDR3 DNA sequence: TGTGCCAGCAGCCCCCGGGACAGGGTAACAAACTATGGCTACACCTTC.